This TCR beta chain was captured in a study of blood T cell repertoires in COVID-19. CDR3 length: 15 residues. V was shortened by 0 bases and J by 1 base, with 8 bases between the two germline ends. Germline V gene lookup returns CDR1 SGHTS and CDR2 YDEGEE. Measured with immunoSEQ multiplex PCR; TCRdb has only the in-frame clones, and not every one. The sample shows about 3,600 clones, 76% of them seen only once. This sequence was found in a human donor in a cohort sampled during active COVID-19. The sequencing input was peripheral blood. V gene TRBV5-8 combines with J gene TRBJ1-3; D is unresolved. CDR3 region: CASSLGAGSGNTIYF. The CDR3 region has the DNA TGTGCCAGCAGCTTGGGCGCGGGGTCTGGAAACACCATATATTTT.